Below, 25 T cell receptor beta chains from the same sample are listed, as sequenced in a study of T-cell memory formation after mild COVID-19. Via MiXCR, TCRdb re-called the 5' RACE reads, giving one row per CDR3 protein. The table lists around 29,000 distinct CDR3 sequences, roughly a sixth of them singletons. Sequenced input: PBMCs or a T cell subset sorted from them (not recorded which). The origin of the receptors is an adult who had mild COVID-19 (a few samples of this study predate the infection). Cell type and time point are not known.

This clonotype has at least ten counts. The junction shows a germline mismatch at one end, possibly a read error. The J gene is TRBJ1-2, the V gene TRBV11-3; no definite D call. This CDR3 spans 11 amino acids. Germline CDR1 SGHNT, CDR2 YENEEA. The CDR3 region is CASSYTWEVYF. CDR3 bases: TGTGCCAGCAGTTATACTTGGGAAGTCTACTTC.

This clonotype was recorded many times. The chain uses TRBV12-3 or TRBV12-4 and TRBJ1-5, with D uncertain. The CDR3 contains 14 residues. Trimming took 0 bases from V and 6 from J, leaving 9 bases between them. CDR3 in DNA: TGTGCCAGCAGTTTAGCGACTTCGGGTCAGCCCCAGCATTTT. Protein product: CASSLATSGQPQHF.

This clonotype appeared many times. The chain uses TRBV5-1 and TRBJ2-1; TRBD1 aligns across 7 bases. There are 16 residues in the CDR3. The germline gives CDR1 SGHRS, CDR2 YFSETQ. J lost 1 base, V lost 0 bases, and 4 bases had no gene match. CDR3 protein: CASSLGTGLSYNEQFF. As DNA, the CDR3 is TGCGCCAGCAGCTTGGGGACAGGACTTTCCTACAATGAGCAGTTCTTC.

The sample holds many counts of this clonotype. The chain couples TRBV30 to TRBJ1-5; 8 bases agree with TRBD1. This CDR3 comprises 14 residues. Germline values: CDR1 GTSNPN, CDR2 SVGIG (reference sequence). With V trimmed by 0 bases and J by 7 bases, 5 bases remained unmatched. Here the CDR3 reads CAWSVRTGYQPQHF. CDR3 in DNA: TGTGCCTGGAGTGTACGGACAGGGTACCAGCCCCAGCATTTT.

This chain joins TRBV5-8 and TRBJ1-5; the D is unclear. This CDR3 contains 14 residues. Germline V gives CDR1 SGHTS, CDR2 YDEGEE. Trimming cost V 0 bases and J 3 bases, with 7 bases left between them. CDR3 in amino acids: CASSLVSNNQPQHF. The CDR3 DNA sequence: TGTGCCAGCAGCTTGGTGTCCAACAATCAGCCCCAGCATTTT.

This clonotype was recorded at least ten times. The chain carries TRBV6-5 and TRBJ2-1, with D perhaps matching TRBD2 (6 bases). The V end lost 4 bases, the J end lost 3 bases, and 22 bases lay between the germline ends. CDR1 and CDR2 from the germline V gene are MNHEY and SVGAGI. This CDR3 contains 18 residues. CDR3 loop: CASSSGARPQAGYNEQFF. The CDR3 coding sequence is TGTGCCAGCAGTTCGGGAGCTCGGCCCCAGGCAGGCTACAATGAGCAGTTCTTC.

The rearrangement uses TRBV5-4 and TRBJ2-7; TRBD1 matches 9 bases. The germline V gene encodes CDR1 SGHNT and CDR2 YYREEE (reference sequence). This CDR3 region has 15 residues. V trimming: 4 bases; J trimming: 1 base; junction bases outside the gene matches: 6. Here the CDR3 reads CASSVGQGPSYEQYF. The CDR3 DNA sequence: TGTGCCAGCAGCGTAGGACAGGGGCCTTCCTACGAGCAGTACTTC.

In its sample, this clonotype was seen a few times. V is TRBV10-3 and J is TRBJ1-5, with TRBD1 as a possible D gene (5 bases). This CDR3 has 18 amino acids. CDR1 and CDR2 from the germline V gene are ENHRY and SYGVKD. Trimming took 0 bases from V and 0 from J, leaving 15 bases between them. The CDR3 DNA is TGTGCCATCAGTGAGTCGATATCGGGGGGGGTTAGCAATCAGCCCCAGCATTTT. This sequence encodes CAISESISGGVSNQPQHF.

This clonotype was recorded many times. The chain couples TRBV7-2 to TRBJ1-2, with TRBD1 as a possible D gene (6 bases). Germline V gene data show CDR1 as SGHTA and CDR2 as FQGNSA. The CDR3 contains 15 residues. The germline V and J ends were trimmed by 5 bases and 6 bases, with 19 bases remaining between them. In DNA form, the CDR3 reads TGTGCCAGCAGCCGGACGACAGGATGGGGCGATGGCTACACCTTC. Translation: CASSRTTGWGDGYTF.

At least ten counts were recorded for this clonotype. The rearrangement uses TRBV6-1 and TRBJ1-5, with TRBD1 matching over 7 bases. Germline CDR1 MNHNS, CDR2 SASEGT. The CDR3 runs 14 residues. After removal of 6 bases from V and 2 bases from J, the junction contained 4 bases not matched to a gene. In DNA, the CDR3 is TGTGCCAGCAGGTGGGACAGCCGCAATCAGCCCCAGCATTTT. The encoded protein is CASRWDSRNQPQHF.

The J gene is TRBJ1-1, the V gene TRBV20-1, with no clear D. The CDR3 contains 15 residues. Germline CDR1 is DFQATT and CDR2 is SNEGSKA (reference sequence). V was pared by 1 base and J by 1 base, with 13 bases between. The CDR3 reads CSARVQTHPNTEAFF. Here the CDR3 DNA reads TGCAGTGCTAGAGTTCAGACACACCCGAACACTGAAGCTTTCTTT.

This clonotype was seen repeatedly, ten times or more. The CDR3 DNA reads as TGTGCCAGCAGCTCACAAGGACAGGGTACCTACGAGCAGTACTTC. Residues: CASSSQGQGTYEQYF. V gene TRBV11-3 combines with J gene TRBJ2-7; 8 nucleotides match TRBD1. V was pared by 4 bases and J by 2 bases, with 7 bases of the junction left unmatched. CDR1 is SGHNT and CDR2 is YENEEA in the germline V gene. The CDR3 is 15 residues long.

This clonotype was counted many times. V usage is TRBV3-1 and J usage is TRBJ2-7, with 10 positions matching TRBD2. Germline values: CDR1 LGHDT, CDR2 YNNKEL (reference sequence). Trimming at V came to 2 bases and at J to 0 bases, leaving 7 bases not matched to a gene. CDR3 length: 17 amino acids. Here the CDR3 DNA reads TGTGCCAGCAGCCAAAATAGCGGGGGGCCCAACTCCTACGAGCAGTACTTC. It encodes CASSQNSGGPNSYEQYF.

This clonotype was seen just once. The rearrangement links TRBV9 to TRBJ1-1; D gene unclear. Trimming left V 0 bases short and J 0 bases short, with 6 bases between. Germline values: CDR1 SGDLS, CDR2 YYNGEE. CDR3 size: 14 residues. CDR3 nucleotide sequence: TGTGCCAGCAGCGTAGGCCCCTTGAACACTGAAGCTTTCTTT. Its translation is CASSVGPLNTEAFF.

This clonotype was counted ten times or more. V gene TRBV7-9 combines with J gene TRBJ1-4; possible D gene TRBD1, 6 bases. V was cut by 0 bases and J by 5 bases, with 10 bases left in between. The CDR3 totals 15 residues. Germline-derived CDR1 and CDR2 are SEHNR and FQNEAQ (reference sequence). As DNA, the CDR3 is TGTGCCAGCAGCTTAGCGCCCCAGGGGAATGAAAAACTGTTTTTT. Its protein is CASSLAPQGNEKLFF.

This chain joins TRBV4-3 and TRBJ2-7; possibly TRBD1 or TRBD2 for D (5 bases each). The CDR3 is made up of 14 amino acids. Germline loops: CDR1 LGHNA, CDR2 YSLEER. Trimming took off 3 bases at V and 2 bases at J, with 11 bases between the two ends. The chain's CDR3 is CASSQYGGAYEQYF. The DNA of the CDR3 is TGCGCCAGCAGCCAGTATGGGGGAGCCTACGAGCAGTACTTC.

This clonotype occurred many times. V is TRBV9 and J is TRBJ2-1; D is unresolved. Germline CDR1 is SGDLS and CDR2 is YYNGEE. The CDR3 extends over 13 amino acids. V dropped 4 bases and J dropped 2 bases, with 7 bases sitting between them. CDR3: CASSLTPYNEQFF. In DNA form, the CDR3 reads TGTGCCAGCAGCTTAACCCCCTACAATGAGCAGTTCTTC.

This clonotype was seen many times. The J gene is TRBJ1-3, the V gene TRBV9, with D uncertain. V shed 3 bases and J shed 0 bases, with 16 bases lying between them. The germline V gene encodes CDR1 SGDLS and CDR2 YYNGEE. The CDR3 has 17 residues. As DNA, the CDR3 is TGTGCCAGCAGCGCGCATGCGGGGTCCTCCTCTGGAAACACCATATATTTT. Encoded protein: CASSAHAGSSSGNTIYF.

The CDR3 DNA is TGTGCCAGCAGTTACCCCTTGGACAGGGCGACAAGCTCTGGGGCCAACGTCCTGACTTTC. This translates into CASSYPLDRATSSGANVLTF. This chain joins TRBV6-2 or TRBV6-3 and TRBJ2-6, with 8 positions matching TRBD1. The junction had 12 bases not matched to a gene; V was cut back by 2 bases and J by 0 bases. The CDR3 is 20 residues long. The germline CDR1 and CDR2 sequences are MNHEY and SVGEGT.

This clonotype was seen ten or more times. V usage is TRBV7-2 and J usage is TRBJ2-3; no firm D call. Per the germline V gene, CDR1 is SGHTA and CDR2 is FQGNSA. Trimming stripped 0 bases from V and 2 bases from J, with 9 bases between. The CDR3 length is 15 residues. CDR3: CASSLALTYTDTQYF. The DNA of the CDR3 is TGTGCCAGCAGCTTAGCGCTGACATACACAGATACGCAGTATTTT. Complete variable domain (other parts from reference TRBV7-2 and TRBJ2-3): GAGVSQSPSNKVTEKGKDVELRCDPISGHTALYWYRQSLGQGLEFLIYFQGNSAPDKSGLPSDRFSAERTGGSVSTLTIQRTQQEDSAVYLCASSLALTYTDTQYFGPGTRLTVL.

The table lists this clonotype with many counts. This chain connects TRBV20-1 to TRBJ2-4; TRBD2 aligns across 12 bases. The CDR3 covers 16 residues. Per germline, CDR1 DFQATT and CDR2 SNEGSKA (reference sequence). Germline trimming cut 6 bases from V and 6 bases from J; bases unmatched to any gene: 12. The CDR3 is CSARPLAGGGGNIQYF. Here the CDR3 DNA reads TGCAGTGCCAGGCCCCTAGCGGGAGGGGGTGGAAACATTCAGTACTTC.

The gene calls are TRBV12-3 or TRBV12-4 and TRBJ2-3, with 7 nucleotides matching TRBD1. CDR3 size: 15 residues. Trimming removed 3 bases from V and 1 base from J; junction bases left unmatched: 4. The CDR3 region is CASSFRTGGTDTQYF. CDR3 bases: TGTGCCAGCAGTTTTCGGACAGGTGGCACAGATACGCAGTATTTT.

This clonotype came up many times. The chain recombines TRBV24-1 with TRBJ2-5, with 8 bases matching TRBD2. Looked up from germline, CDR1 is KGHDR and CDR2 is SFDVKD. The CDR3 is 21 amino acids. The ends lost 2 bases at V and 4 bases at J; junction bases unmatched: 23. CDR3: CATSDSLAQEAGVVRRETQYF. As DNA, the CDR3 is TGTGCCACCAGTGATTCGTTGGCCCAGGAAGCGGGAGTAGTAAGAAGAGAGACCCAGTACTTC.

This clonotype was seen repeatedly, ten times or more. This rearrangement joins TRBV20-1 to TRBJ2-3; 9 positions match TRBD1. The CDR3 has 14 amino acids. V lost 5 bases to trimming and J lost 1 base; unmatched junction nucleotides: 4. Germline loops: CDR1 DFQATT, CDR2 SNEGSKA (reference sequence). The CDR3 spells CSAGTGSGTDTQYF. For the CDR3, the DNA is TGCAGTGCTGGGACAGGGTCCGGCACAGATACGCAGTATTTT.

This clonotype has a count of ten or more. The chain joins TRBV29-1 to TRBJ2-1, with D possibly being TRBD2 (5 bases). Germline CDR1 SQVTM, CDR2 ANQGSEA. V was shortened by 6 bases and J by 0 bases, with 12 bases between the two germline ends. The CDR3 is made up of 14 amino acids. As DNA, the CDR3 is TGCAGCGTCCTAGGACTTGACTCCTACAATGAGCAGTTCTTC. It yields the protein CSVLGLDSYNEQFF.